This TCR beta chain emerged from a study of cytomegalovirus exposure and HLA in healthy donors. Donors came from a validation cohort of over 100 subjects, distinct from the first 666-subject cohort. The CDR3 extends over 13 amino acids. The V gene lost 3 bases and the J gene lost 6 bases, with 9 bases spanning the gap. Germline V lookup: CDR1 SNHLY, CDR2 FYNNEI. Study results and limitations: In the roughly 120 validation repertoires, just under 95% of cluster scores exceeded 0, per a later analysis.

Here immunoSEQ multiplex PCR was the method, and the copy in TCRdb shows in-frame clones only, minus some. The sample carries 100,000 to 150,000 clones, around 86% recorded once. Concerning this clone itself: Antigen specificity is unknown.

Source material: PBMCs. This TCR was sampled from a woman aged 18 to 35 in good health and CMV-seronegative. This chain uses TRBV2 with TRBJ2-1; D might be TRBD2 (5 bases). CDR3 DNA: TGTGCCAGCAGTGATTTGGGAGTCAATGAGCAGTTCTTC. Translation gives CASSDLGVNEQFF.